This T cell receptor (beta chain) was identified during a study of blood T cell repertoires in COVID-19 (TCRdb year 2020). As for the study more broadly: The collaborator samples originated in the United States, Italy and Spain and spanned the acute and convalescent phases of COVID-19. The dataset comprised deeply sampled blood TCRbeta repertoires from subjects exposed to, actively infected with, or recovered from COVID-19. Sample metadata almost always included a de-identified subject ID, COVID-19 status, age in years and sex. Samples came from the ongoing ImmuneRACE study (first 160 participants) plus 1,254 subjects from 6 global collaborators. The prospective study material was composed of cDNA or gDNA derived from T cells, B-cell-depleted T cells, or PBMCs. Where HLA class I and class II types were available, the types were taken from metadata supplied by the sample provider, not from assay-based typing. A freely available public database, intended as a resource for researchers studying the immune response to SARS-CoV-2, is where the repertoires were released.

TCRbeta CDR3 regions were amplified from genomic DNA by means of the immunoSEQ Assay, a bias-controlled multiplex PCR. Processing in the source paper ran as follows. The number of nucleated cells in each sample was estimated by amplification of reference gene primers within the assay. Sequence reads were collapsed and filtered to measure the absolute abundance of every unique TCRbeta CDR3 rearrangement. For each sample, productive Simpson clonality was calculated by taking the square root of Simpson's diversity index across productive rearrangements. Entries here come from immuneACCESS through TCRdb and include only in-frame sequences with V and J called. Some clones fail to appear in such tables; in the studies checked, an unresolved V gene covers under half of the shortfall, and the cause of the remainder is unknown. The V and J calls and clone size are taken from that table; D and trimming were inferred from the DNA. The sample records about 160,000 clones, approximately 87% of which are singletons. The top ten clones comprise 10% of the sample.

At one collaborating source in Seattle, patients were enrolled during active infection and were followed longitudinally through the course of disease. Collaborating institutions collected whole blood in K2EDTA tubes following their own protocols. For TCRbeta analysis, collaborator samples were shipped as frozen whole blood, as isolated PBMCs, or as DNA extracted from either sample type. A few counts support this clone. This receptor's antigen is unknown. This clone may be a read error of a much larger clone one base away. The sample contains more than one DNA sequence encoding this CDR3. Overall study outcomes, separate from this receptor: The amount of clinical and demographic metadata varied by source and participant and was provided uncurated.

The sequence came from a woman in her 70s with COVID-19, enrolled during active disease. The material sequenced was peripheral blood.

The sequenced DNA is TGCAGGGTGGGGGGACCGGGGGGGGGAGAGACCCAGTACTTC. Translated, this gives CRVGGPGGGETQYF. This chain is built from TRBV29-1 and TRBJ2-5, with 8 bases aligning to TRBD2. Sequences SQVTM (CDR1) and ANQGSEA (CDR2) are obtained from the germline V gene. The CDR3 covers 14 residues, taking in both the cysteine and the phenylalanine. Only the CDR3 DNA stays, 42 bases, in frame from base 1.